Sequencing of this TCR beta chain was carried out in a study of OX40 agonist ivuxolimab in advanced cancers. The wider study: Ivuxolimab, which is an agonistic anti-OX40 (CD134) antibody, was administered to the patients. Those enrolled were less than 85% male, with a mean age of about 66 years and ages from about 20 to 80.

The CDR3 spans 15 residues. Method: immunoSEQ multiplex PCR; TCRdb's copy keeps in-frame clones and lacks some. The repertoire holds about 70,000 clones, with around 90% as singletons. This TCR came from an adult with an advanced solid tumor such as melanoma, head and neck, liver or kidney cancer. J is TRBJ1-2 and V is TRBV1. TRBV1 corresponds to a pseudogene. Here the sequenced sample was CD4+ or CD8+ T cells sorted from blood, taken in a trial of the OX40 agonist ivuxolimab. CDR3 in amino acids: CTSSTNRRKTYGYTF. The CDR3 DNA reads TGCACCAGCAGCACTAACCGTCGAAAGACCTATGGCTACACCTTC.